The rows below give T cell receptor beta chains drawn from one sample of a study of cytomegalovirus exposure and HLA in healthy donors. Repertoires were generated with immunoSEQ multiplex PCR, while TCRdb's copy carries only in-frame clones and drops some. The profile shows under 200,000 clones, around 81% of them singletons. The sample consisted of PBMCs. The receptors stem from a woman under 30 in good health and CMV-seropositive. Each CDR3 is given with its conserved first and last residue. Fields, in order: CDR3 protein, J gene, V gene.

CDR3 protein: CASKQGDQPQHF
J gene: TRBJ1-5
V gene: TRBV6-5

CDR3 protein: CASRIGSMNTEAFF
J gene: TRBJ1-1
V gene: TRBV6-5

CDR3 protein: CASSYSNRNNSPLHF
J gene: TRBJ1-6
V gene: TRBV6-6

CDR3 protein: CASKTAGNTDTQYF
J gene: TRBJ2-3
V gene: TRBV27

CDR3 protein: CASSLPGTGYGYTF
J gene: TRBJ1-2
V gene: TRBV28

CDR3 protein: CASSVAPGAEDTGELFF
J gene: TRBJ2-2
V gene: TRBV9

CDR3 protein: CATSPDHDRVSGELFF
J gene: TRBJ2-2
V gene: TRBV15

CDR3 protein: CASSLYRGSRTDTQYF
J gene: TRBJ2-3
V gene: TRBV11-3

CDR3 protein: CASSPAADTYEQYF
J gene: TRBJ2-7
V gene: TRBV9

CDR3 protein: CASSPGLAGKETQYF
J gene: TRBJ2-5
V gene: TRBV7-7

CDR3 protein: CASSQRDYESSYNSPLHF
J gene: TRBJ1-6
V gene: TRBV4-3

CDR3 protein: CASSFSLAASYEQYF
J gene: TRBJ2-7
V gene: TRBV11-1

CDR3 protein: CASSLQSAEANYGYTF
J gene: TRBJ1-2
V gene: TRBV5-6

CDR3 protein: CASSVDPQGDQPQHF
J gene: TRBJ1-5
V gene: TRBV9

CDR3 protein: CASSLAGGYEQYF
J gene: TRBJ2-7
V gene: TRBV27

CDR3 protein: CASSLSRTDYGYTF
J gene: TRBJ1-2
V gene: TRBV7-2

CDR3 protein: CASSATGGVNYGYTF
J gene: TRBJ1-2
V gene: TRBV6-1

CDR3 protein: CASSLGLAGRGIQYF
J gene: TRBJ2-4
V gene: TRBV7-9

CDR3 protein: CAWSSFNEETQYF
J gene: TRBJ2-5
V gene: TRBV30

CDR3 protein: CASSQVGGVETQYF
J gene: TRBJ2-5
V gene: TRBV4-1

CDR3 protein: CASSLISGTGRDTQYF
J gene: TRBJ2-3
V gene: TRBV13

CDR3 protein: CASRQGPYEQYF
J gene: TRBJ2-7
V gene: TRBV5-4

CDR3 protein: CASSVTENQPQHF
J gene: TRBJ1-5
V gene: TRBV6-4

CDR3 protein: CASSYAIDRGETQYF
J gene: TRBJ2-5
V gene: TRBV6-5

CDR3 protein: CASSLGAGGWLGTEAFF
J gene: TRBJ1-1
V gene: TRBV5-6

CDR3 protein: CASTSDREPDTQYF
J gene: TRBJ2-3
V gene: TRBV7-6

CDR3 protein: CASSLVISSYNEQFF
J gene: TRBJ2-1
V gene: TRBV18

CDR3 protein: CASSRDRGRGETQYF
J gene: TRBJ2-5
V gene: TRBV2

CDR3 protein: CASSLFPRGTDTQYF
J gene: TRBJ2-3
V gene: TRBV5-6

CDR3 protein: CASSVMGAAYTGELFF
J gene: TRBJ2-2
V gene: TRBV9

CDR3 protein: CASSAGGGNTEAFF
J gene: TRBJ1-1
V gene: TRBV9

CDR3 protein: CASSGTWAGGLNEQFF
J gene: TRBJ2-1
V gene: TRBV6-1

CDR3 protein: CASSQLAGASTDTQYF
J gene: TRBJ2-3
V gene: TRBV7-7

CDR3 protein: CASSSGTINTGELFF
J gene: TRBJ2-2
V gene: TRBV5-1

CDR3 protein: CASHPEAQQETQYF
J gene: TRBJ2-5
V gene: TRBV10-1

CDR3 protein: CASRNQDRAPLYEQYF
J gene: TRBJ2-7
V gene: TRBV10-2

CDR3 protein: CASSKSGGEQETQYF
J gene: TRBJ2-5
V gene: TRBV7-8

CDR3 protein: CASRDDRELRGYTF
J gene: TRBJ1-2
V gene: TRBV2

CDR3 protein: CASSLEGQGYEQYF
J gene: TRBJ2-7
V gene: TRBV5-5

CDR3 protein: CARLPSILSGQGYNSPLHF
J gene: TRBJ1-6
V gene: TRBV11-3

CDR3 protein: CAIGPRQGPEAFF
J gene: TRBJ1-1
V gene: TRBV10-3

CDR3 protein: CATRPGQSDTQYF
J gene: TRBJ2-3
V gene: TRBV15

CDR3 protein: CASSQDTWKGPTGELFF
J gene: TRBJ2-2
V gene: TRBV4-3